What follows describes a single T cell receptor (beta chain). These data are taken from a study of blood T cell repertoires in COVID-19. About the research overall: Samples taken during acute and convalescent COVID-19 were collected in the United States, Italy and Spain. In each case, the material was cDNA or gDNA derived from T cells, B-cell-depleted T cells, or PBMCs.

Germline CDR1 and CDR2: MNHEY and SVGAGI. Trimming at V came to 6 bases and at J to 6 bases, leaving 8 bases not matched to a gene. This CDR3 contains 15 residues. Per the authors' pipeline: Amplification of reference gene primers provided the estimated nucleated cell counts. Measured with immunoSEQ multiplex PCR; TCRdb has only the in-frame clones, and not every one. V and J calls and clone size follow that table, whereas D and trimming were derived from the DNA. The table records 120,000 or so clones, around 82% of them present only once. Sequenced sample: peripheral blood. The chain uses TRBV6-5 and TRBJ1-5; 10 bases match TRBD1. The receptor was derived from a human donor in a cohort sampled during active COVID-19. CDR3 amino acids: CASSPGTGVGQPQHF. CDR3 nucleotides: TGTGCCAGCAGCCCAGGGACAGGGGTCGGTCAGCCCCAGCATTTT.